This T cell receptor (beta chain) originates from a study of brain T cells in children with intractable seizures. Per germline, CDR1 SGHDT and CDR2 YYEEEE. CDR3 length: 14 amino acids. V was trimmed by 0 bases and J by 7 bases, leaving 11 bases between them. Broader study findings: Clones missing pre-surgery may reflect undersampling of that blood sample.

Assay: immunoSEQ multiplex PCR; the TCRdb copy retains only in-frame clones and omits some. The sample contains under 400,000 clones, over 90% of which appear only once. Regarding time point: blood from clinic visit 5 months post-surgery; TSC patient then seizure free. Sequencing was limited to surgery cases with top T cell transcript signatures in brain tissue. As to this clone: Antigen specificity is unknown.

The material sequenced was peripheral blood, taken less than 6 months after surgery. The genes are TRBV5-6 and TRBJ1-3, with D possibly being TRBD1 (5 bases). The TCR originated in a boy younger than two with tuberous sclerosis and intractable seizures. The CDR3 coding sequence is TGTGCCAGCAGCTTGGGGGGGTTTTGGAACACCATATATTTT. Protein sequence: CASSLGGFWNTIYF.